This TCR beta chain was identified during a study of preoperative IRX-2 immunotherapy in early breast cancer (dated by TCRdb to between 2018 and 2020). Libraries were prepared through the immunoSEQ multiplex PCR assay. Entries here come from immuneACCESS through TCRdb and include only in-frame sequences with V and J called. Some clones fail to appear in such tables; in the studies checked, an unresolved V gene covers under half of the shortfall, and the cause of the remainder is unknown. The sample table holds approximately 31,000 clones, of which roughly 86% were seen once. Jointly, the top ten make up over 1.5% of the sample. Comments on this clone: Its antigen target is currently unknown. The record has no base qualities; no much larger clone is one base away.

Trimming leaves V shorter by 1 base and J shorter by 1 base, with the junction holding 5 bases beyond the gene matches. The germline V gene gives CDR1 as MGHDK and CDR2 as SYGVNS. The CDR3 runs 18 amino acids, cysteine and phenylalanine included. Of the read, only the CDR3 DNA is kept; its 54 bases are in frame from base 1. The meaning of the sample's treatment or condition label: preoperative locoregional IRX-2 cytokine immunotherapy. The samples were obtained from a phase Ib study that tested preoperative, locoregional IRX-2 cytokine immunotherapy designed to prime immune responses. Before surgery, IRX-2 was given to the donors, who were patients with early-stage breast cancer.

The chain joins TRBV25-1 to TRBJ2-4; 12 of the junction bases match TRBD1. The sequences come from tumor tissue, collected after IRX-2 immunotherapy. The receptor comes from a human donor with breast cancer. CDR3 loop: CASSESGQGAVAKNIQYF. The nucleotide sequence is TGTGCCAGCAGTGAATCGGGACAGGGGGCGGTTGCCAAAAACATTCAGTACTTC.